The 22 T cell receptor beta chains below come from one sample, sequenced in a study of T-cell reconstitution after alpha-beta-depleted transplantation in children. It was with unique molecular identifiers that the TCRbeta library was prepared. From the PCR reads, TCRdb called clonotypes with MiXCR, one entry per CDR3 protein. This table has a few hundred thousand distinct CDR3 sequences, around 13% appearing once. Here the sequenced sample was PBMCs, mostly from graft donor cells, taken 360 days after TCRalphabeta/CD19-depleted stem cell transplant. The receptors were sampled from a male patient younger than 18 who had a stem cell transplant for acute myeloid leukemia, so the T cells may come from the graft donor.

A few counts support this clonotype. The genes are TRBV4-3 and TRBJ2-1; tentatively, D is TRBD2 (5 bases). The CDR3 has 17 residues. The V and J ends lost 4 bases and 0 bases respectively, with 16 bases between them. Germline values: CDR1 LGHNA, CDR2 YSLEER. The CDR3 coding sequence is TGCGCCAGCAGCCGCGGCTCCGGAGGCCTCTCCTACAATGAGCAGTTCTTC. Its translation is CASSRGSGGLSYNEQFF.

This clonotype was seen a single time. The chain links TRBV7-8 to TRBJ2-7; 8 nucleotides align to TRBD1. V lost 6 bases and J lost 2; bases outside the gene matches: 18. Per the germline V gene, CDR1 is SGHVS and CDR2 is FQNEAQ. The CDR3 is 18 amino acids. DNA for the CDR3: TGTGCCAGCAGACCGAAAATTACCGGGACAGGCCGACCCTACGAGCAGTACTTC. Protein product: CASRPKITGTGRPYEQYF. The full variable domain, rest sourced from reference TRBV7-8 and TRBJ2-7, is GAGVSQSPRYKVAKRGQDVALRCDPISGHVSLFWYQQALGQGPEFLTYFQNEAQLDKSGLPSDRFFAERPEGSVSTLKIQRTQQEDSAVYLCASRPKITGTGRPYEQYFGPGTRLTVT.

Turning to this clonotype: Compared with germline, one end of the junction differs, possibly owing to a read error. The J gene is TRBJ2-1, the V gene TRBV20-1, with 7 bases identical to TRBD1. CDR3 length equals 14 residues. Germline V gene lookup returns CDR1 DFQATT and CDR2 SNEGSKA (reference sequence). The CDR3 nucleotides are TGCAGTGCCAGAGACAGGGTGTGGGAAGGTGAGCAGTTCTTC. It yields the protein CSARDRVWEGEQFF.

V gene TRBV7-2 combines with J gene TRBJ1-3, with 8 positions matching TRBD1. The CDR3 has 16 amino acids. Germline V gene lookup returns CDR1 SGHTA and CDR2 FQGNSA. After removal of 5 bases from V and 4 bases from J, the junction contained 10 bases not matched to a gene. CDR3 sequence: CASSLVRGPLGNTIYF. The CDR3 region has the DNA TGTGCCAGCAGCCTTGTCAGGGGGCCCCTCGGAAACACCATATATTTT.

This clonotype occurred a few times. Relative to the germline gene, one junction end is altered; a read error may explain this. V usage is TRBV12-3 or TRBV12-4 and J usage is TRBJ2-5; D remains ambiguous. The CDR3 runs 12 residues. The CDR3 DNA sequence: TGTGCCAGCGGTTTATACCAGAGTTCCCAGTACTTC. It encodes CASGLYQSSQYF.

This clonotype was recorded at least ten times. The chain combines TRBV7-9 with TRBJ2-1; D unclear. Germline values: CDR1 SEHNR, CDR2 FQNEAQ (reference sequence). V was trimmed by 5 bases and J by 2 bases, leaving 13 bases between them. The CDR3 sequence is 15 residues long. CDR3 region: CASSTELGPYNEQFF. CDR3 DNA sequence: TGTGCCAGCAGCACAGAGTTAGGTCCCTACAATGAGCAGTTCTTC.

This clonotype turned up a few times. CDR3 protein: CASSRTGLYNEQFF. The CDR3 coding sequence is TGCGCCAGCTCAAGGACAGGCCTATACAATGAGCAGTTCTTC. The rearrangement links TRBV5-1 to TRBJ2-1; TRBD1 aligns across 7 bases. The CDR3 is 14 amino acids. Trimming cost V 7 bases and J 4 bases; bases outside gene matches: 8. Germline V gene lookup returns CDR1 SGHRS and CDR2 YFSETQ.

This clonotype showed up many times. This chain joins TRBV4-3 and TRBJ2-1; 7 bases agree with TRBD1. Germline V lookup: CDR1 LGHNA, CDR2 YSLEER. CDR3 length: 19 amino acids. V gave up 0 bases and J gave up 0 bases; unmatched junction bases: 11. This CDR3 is CASSQETRGGLSSYNEQFF. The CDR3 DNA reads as TGCGCCAGCAGCCAAGAAACAAGAGGGGGCCTAAGCTCCTACAATGAGCAGTTCTTC.

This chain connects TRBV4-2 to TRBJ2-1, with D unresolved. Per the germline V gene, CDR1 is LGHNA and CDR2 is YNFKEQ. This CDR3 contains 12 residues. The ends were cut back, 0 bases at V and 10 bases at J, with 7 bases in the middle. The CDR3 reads CASSQDWGEQFF. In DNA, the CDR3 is TGTGCCAGCAGCCAAGATTGGGGAGAGCAGTTCTTC.

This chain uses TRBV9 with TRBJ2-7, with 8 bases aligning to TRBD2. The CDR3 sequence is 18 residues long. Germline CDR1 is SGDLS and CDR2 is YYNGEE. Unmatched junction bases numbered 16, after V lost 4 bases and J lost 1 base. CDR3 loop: CASSPREGPPLASYEQYF. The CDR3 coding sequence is TGTGCCAGCAGCCCCCGGGAGGGTCCTCCTTTGGCTTCCTACGAGCAGTACTTC.

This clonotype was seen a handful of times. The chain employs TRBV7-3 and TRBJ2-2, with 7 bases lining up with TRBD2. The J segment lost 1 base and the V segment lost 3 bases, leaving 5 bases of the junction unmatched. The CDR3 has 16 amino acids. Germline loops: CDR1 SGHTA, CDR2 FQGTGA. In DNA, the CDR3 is TGTGCCAGCAGCTTCGTGAGGACTAGGAACACCGGGGAGCTGTTTTTT. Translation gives CASSFVRTRNTGELFF. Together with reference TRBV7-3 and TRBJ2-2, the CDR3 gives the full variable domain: GAGVSQTPSNKVTEKGKYVELRCDPISGHTALYWYRQSLGQGPEFLIYFQGTGAADDSGLPNDRFFAVRPEGSVSTLKIQRTERGDSAVYLCASSFVRTRNTGELFFGEGSRLTVL.

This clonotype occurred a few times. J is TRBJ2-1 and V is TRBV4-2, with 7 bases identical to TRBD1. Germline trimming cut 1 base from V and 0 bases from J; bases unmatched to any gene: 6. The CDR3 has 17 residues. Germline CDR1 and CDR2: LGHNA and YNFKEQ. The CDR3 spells CASSQAPGTASYNEQFF. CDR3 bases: TGTGCCAGCAGCCAAGCGCCCGGGACAGCCTCCTACAATGAGCAGTTCTTC.

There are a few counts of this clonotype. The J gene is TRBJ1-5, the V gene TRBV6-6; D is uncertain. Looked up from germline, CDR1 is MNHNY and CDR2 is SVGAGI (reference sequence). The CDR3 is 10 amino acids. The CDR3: CVVGDQPQHF. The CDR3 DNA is TGTGTCGTGGGTGACCAGCCCCAGCATTTT.

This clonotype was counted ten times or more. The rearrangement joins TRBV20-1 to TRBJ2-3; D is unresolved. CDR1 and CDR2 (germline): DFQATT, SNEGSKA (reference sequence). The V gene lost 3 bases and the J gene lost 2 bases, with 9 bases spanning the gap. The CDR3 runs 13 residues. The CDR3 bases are TGCAGTGCTAGGACGGACCTCACAGATACGCAGTATTTT. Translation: CSARTDLTDTQYF.

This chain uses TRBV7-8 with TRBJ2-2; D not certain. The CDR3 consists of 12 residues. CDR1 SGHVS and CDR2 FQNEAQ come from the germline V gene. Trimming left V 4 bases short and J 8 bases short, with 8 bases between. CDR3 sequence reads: CASSYDIGELFF. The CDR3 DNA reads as TGTGCCAGCAGCTACGATATTGGGGAGCTGTTTTTT.

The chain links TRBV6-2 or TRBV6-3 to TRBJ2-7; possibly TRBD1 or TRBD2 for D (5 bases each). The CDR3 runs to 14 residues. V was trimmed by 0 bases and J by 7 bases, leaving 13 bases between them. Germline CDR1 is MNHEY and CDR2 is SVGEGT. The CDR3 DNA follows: TGTGCCAGCAGTTACTCAGGGACGTCTATAGAGCAGTACTTC. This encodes CASSYSGTSIEQYF.

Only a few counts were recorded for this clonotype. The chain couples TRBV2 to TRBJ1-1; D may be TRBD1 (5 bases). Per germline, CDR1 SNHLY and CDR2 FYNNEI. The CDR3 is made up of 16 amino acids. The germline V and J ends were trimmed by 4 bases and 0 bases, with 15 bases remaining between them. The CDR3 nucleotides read TGTGCCAGCAGTGCCCAGGGTGGGGTGATGAACACTGAAGCTTTCTTT. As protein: CASSAQGGVMNTEAFF.

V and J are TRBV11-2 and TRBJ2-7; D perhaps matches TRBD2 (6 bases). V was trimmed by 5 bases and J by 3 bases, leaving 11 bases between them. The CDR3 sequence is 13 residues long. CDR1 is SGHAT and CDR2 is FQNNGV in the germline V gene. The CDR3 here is CASSQDYLYEQYF. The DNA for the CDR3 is TGTGCCAGCAGCCAGGACTATCTCTACGAGCAGTACTTC.

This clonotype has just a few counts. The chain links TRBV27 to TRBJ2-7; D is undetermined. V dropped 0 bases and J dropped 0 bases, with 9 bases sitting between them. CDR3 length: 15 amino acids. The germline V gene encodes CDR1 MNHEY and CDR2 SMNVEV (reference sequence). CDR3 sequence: CASSLSRTASYEQYF. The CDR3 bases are TGTGCCAGCAGTTTATCCAGGACGGCCTCCTACGAGCAGTACTTC.

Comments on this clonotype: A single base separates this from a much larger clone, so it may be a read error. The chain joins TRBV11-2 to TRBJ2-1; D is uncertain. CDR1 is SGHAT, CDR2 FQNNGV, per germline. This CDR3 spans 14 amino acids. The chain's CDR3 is CASSPPRSHNEQFF. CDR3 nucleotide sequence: TGTGCCAGCAGTCCACCTCGCTCCCACAATGAGCAGTTCTTC.

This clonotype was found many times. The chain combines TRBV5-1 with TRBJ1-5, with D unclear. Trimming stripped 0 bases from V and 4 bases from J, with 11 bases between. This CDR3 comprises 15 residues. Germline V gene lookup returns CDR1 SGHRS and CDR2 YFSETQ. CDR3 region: CASSLEGGRNQPQHF. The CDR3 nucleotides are TGCGCCAGCAGCTTGGAGGGAGGTCGAAATCAGCCCCAGCATTTT. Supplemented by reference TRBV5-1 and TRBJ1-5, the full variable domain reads KAGVTQTPRYLIKTRGQQVTLSCSPISGHRSVSWYQQTPGQGLQFLFEYFSETQRNKGNFPGRFSGRQFSNSRSEMNVSTLELGDSALYLCASSLEGGRNQPQHFGDGTRLSIL.

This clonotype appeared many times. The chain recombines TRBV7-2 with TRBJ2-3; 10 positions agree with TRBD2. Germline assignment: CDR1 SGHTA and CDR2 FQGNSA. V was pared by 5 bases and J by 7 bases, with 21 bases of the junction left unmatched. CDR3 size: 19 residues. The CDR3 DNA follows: TGTGCCAGCAGCGTGCTCCGGGACCCAATACTAGCGGGATCGAATACGCAGTATTTT. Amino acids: CASSVLRDPILAGSNTQYF.